The T cell receptor (beta chain) under discussion was sequenced for a study of brain T cells in children with intractable seizures. Comment on this clone: Its target is not known.

This CDR3 comprises 13 residues. V gave up 6 bases and J gave up 6 bases, with 14 bases separating them. The repertoire was sequenced with immunoSEQ multiplex PCR; TCRdb's copy has only in-frame clones and lacks some. In the table there are about 320,000 clones, roughly 93% of which are singletons. Study-level points and caveats: Viral specificity was inferred only from CDR3 similarity; HCMV serostatus was unknown.

Time point denoted: blood from clinic visit 5 months post-surgery; TSC patient then seizure free. Sequencing was limited to surgery cases with top T cell transcript signatures in brain tissue. At least one anti-epileptic drug was given before surgery. The input for sequencing was peripheral blood, taken less than 6 months after surgery. The rearrangement uses TRBV12-3 or TRBV12-4 and TRBJ1-1; TRBD1 is a possible D gene (5 bases). The TCR was taken from a boy younger than two with tuberous sclerosis and intractable seizures. The CDR3 bases are TGTGCCAGCAGCCCCTTGGACACCCCTGAAGCTTTCTTT. Encoded protein: CASSPLDTPEAFF.